This T cell receptor (beta chain) originates from a study of blood T cell repertoires in COVID-19. Study background: The samples span acute and convalescent COVID-19 from the United States, Italy and Spain. T cells, B-cell-depleted T cells, or PBMCs supplied cDNA or gDNA.

Per the authors' pipeline: The assay estimated nucleated cells by amplifying reference gene primers. Some clones are missing from TCRdb's copy, which holds only in-frame ones; the method was immunoSEQ multiplex PCR. V, J and clone size are those of that table, while D and trimming were read from the DNA. The sample has 310,000 or so clones, 87% seen once; the top ten hold 1%. Germline CDR1 and CDR2: MNHNY and SVGAGI (reference sequence). V lost 8 bases and J lost 0, with 11 bases in between. The length of the CDR3 is 14 residues. This sequence joins TRBV6-6 and TRBJ1-3; possibly TRBD1 for D (5 bases). This receptor was obtained from a man between 45 and 60 years old with active or convalescent COVID-19. Material for sequencing was peripheral blood. CDR3 in amino acids: CASLLGGSGNTIYF. The CDR3, as DNA: TGTGCCAGCCTCCTCGGGGGCTCTGGAAACACCATATATTTT.